This TCR beta chain was captured by sequencing in a study of T cells after posttransplantation cyclophosphamide. Generated by immunoSEQ multiplex PCR, the TCRdb table keeps only in-frame clones and is missing some. The table has more than 10,000 clones, 85% seen once. About this clone itself: Its cognate antigen is unknown.

Overall study results and limits: Donor-recipient repertoire similarity was low at 1-2 months, rising over year one. Recipient CMV seropositivity and CMV reactivation strongly tracked TRB clonality. TRB overlap between skin or GI tissue T cells and blood was limited.

Treatment was busulfan-fludarabine conditioning, a marrow graft, and cyclophosphamide on days +3 and +4. The CDR3 runs to 15 residues. Germline V CDR1 and CDR2: MNHNY, SVGAGI (reference sequence). The V end lost 2 bases, the J end lost 8 bases, and 16 bases lay between the germline ends. The source was PBMCs, collected 1755 days after allogeneic stem cell transplant with posttransplant cyclophosphamide. This TCR was recovered from a female patient aged 50-59 years who received an allogeneic stem cell transplant from a related donor, was CMV-positive, and had no GVHD. T cells may partly derive from the graft donor. The V gene is TRBV6-6, the J gene TRBJ2-1; TRBD1 might be the D (6 bases). The CDR3 sequence is CASSYGQGMEDEQFF. CDR3 nucleotide sequence: TGTGCCAGCAGTTACGGCCAGGGGATGGAAGATGAGCAGTTCTTC.